The clone carrying this T cell receptor (beta chain) was seen at least ten times. Its matching antigen is unknown. Time point: persistent/refractory GD, antithyroid drugs over 5 years with positive TRAb. PBMC-derived RNA was used for the TCR library. The data originate from a study of regulatory T cells in long-lasting Graves disease. Across the study: The term persistent Graves' disease signified upward of 5 years on antithyroid drugs with positive TSH receptor antibodies.

Trimming removed 9 bases from V and 5 bases from J, with 16 bases in between. This CDR3 comprises 13 residues. Germline assignment: CDR1 SEHNR and CDR2 FQNEAQ (reference sequence). In building TCR beta libraries, iRepertoire HTBI primers were used together with Arm-PCR of CDR3 regions. In the authors' methods: Among the samples, around 58 TRBV and 13 to 15 TRBJ segments were identified. TCRdb reprocessed the multiplex PCR reads via MiXCR and lists one record per CDR3 protein. The V and J calls come from TCRdb's annotation, not from the publication. The repertoire holds nearly 350,000 distinct CDR3 sequences, 15% to 20% seen once, with 29% in the top ten. Study findings and constraints: Persistent cases favored TRBV28, TRBJ1-2 and TRBJ2-5. Persistent patients had more shared public clonotypes (around 2,800) than new patients (around 950).

The input for sequencing was peripheral blood mononuclear cells (PBMCs), taken when the disease was refractory, from a patient treated with antithyroid drugs. This chain joins TRBV7-9 and TRBJ2-5; D possibly corresponds to TRBD1 (6 bases). This TCR was recovered from a female donor with Graves disease. Here the CDR3 DNA reads TGTGCCAGTCGAACAGGGCTGGGGGAGACCCAGTACTTC. Translating gives CASRTGLGETQYF.